The 13 T cell receptor beta chains reported below all come from one sample, sequenced in a study of read filtering for tumor transcriptome and immune sequencing. Molecular barcoded adaptors covering alpha/delta and beta/gamma chains were used on 400 ng RNA. Each CDR3 protein is one row after TCRdb ran MiXCR on the reads. The repertoire holds 30,000 to 40,000 distinct CDR3 sequences, with 14% as singletons. The source material was a population of CD138-negative cells sorted from bone marrow. These receptors all come from a donor at least 40 years old with multiple myeloma.

This clonotype has ten or more counts. The chain uses TRBV7-9 and TRBJ1-1; weak D call: TRBD1 (5 bases). Germline V gene lookup returns CDR1 SEHNR and CDR2 FQNEAQ (reference sequence). Trimming pared 3 bases from V and 2 bases from J, leaving 10 bases between. The CDR3 runs to 14 residues. CDR3 region: CASSLKDTNTEAFF. Written as DNA, the CDR3 is TGTGCCAGCAGCTTGAAGGACACCAACACTGAAGCTTTCTTT.

At least ten counts were recorded for this clonotype. The V call is TRBV5-1, the J call TRBJ1-1, with TRBD1 matching over 7 bases. This CDR3 spans 15 amino acids. V lost 4 bases to trimming and J lost 1 base; unmatched junction nucleotides: 7. Germline loops: CDR1 SGHRS, CDR2 YFSETQ. The CDR3 reads CASSLGTAENTEAFF. The DNA of the CDR3 is TGCGCCAGCAGCCTCGGGACAGCAGAGAACACTGAAGCTTTCTTT.

This clonotype was observed many times. V usage is TRBV7-9 and J usage is TRBJ1-1, with D possibly TRBD1 on 5 matching bases. This CDR3 comprises 15 residues. Trimming left V 2 bases short and J 10 bases short, with 20 bases between. Germline V gives CDR1 SEHNR, CDR2 FQNEAQ (reference sequence). CDR3 DNA sequence: TGTGCCAGCAGCTTATTCCCTCCACCGGGACCCCGAGCTTTCTTT. Its protein is CASSLFPPPGPRAFF.

With respect to this clonotype: A much larger clone differs from this one at a single base, so this may be a read error. The chain has TRBV6-6 and TRBJ2-7; D is ambiguous. V lost 7 bases and J lost 6, with 13 bases in between. This CDR3 has 12 amino acids. Per germline, CDR1 MNHNY and CDR2 SVGAGI (reference sequence). In DNA form, the CDR3 reads TGTGCCAGCAATTATGAAAAGAGCGAGCAGTACTTC. Protein sequence: CASNYEKSEQYF.

This clonotype was detected ten times or more. This chain uses TRBV4-3 with TRBJ2-7, with D possibly TRBD1 on 6 matching bases. Per germline, CDR1 LGHNA and CDR2 YSLEER. CDR3 length equals 16 residues. The V end was cut by 3 bases, the J end by 0 bases, with 15 bases between. CDR3 in amino acids: CASSQAWGQDSYEQYF. Written as DNA, the CDR3 is TGCGCCAGCAGCCAGGCTTGGGGGCAGGACTCCTACGAGCAGTACTTC.

As concerns this clonotype: A much larger clone is a single base away; this may be a read error. J is TRBJ2-3 and V is TRBV6-1; 10 bases line up with TRBD2. Germline values: CDR1 MNHNS, CDR2 SASEGT. V was clipped by 4 bases and J by 4 bases; unmatched bases: 5. The CDR3 is made up of 15 amino acids. The CDR3 reads CASSGSGGLADTQYF. CDR3 DNA: TGTGCCAGCAGTGGTAGCGGGGGGTTAGCAGATACGCAGTATTTT.

This clonotype was counted many times. The chain couples TRBV5-1 to TRBJ2-7, with D maybe TRBD1 (5 bases). CDR1 SGHRS and CDR2 YFSETQ come from the germline V gene. Trimming took 5 bases from V and 0 from J, leaving 12 bases between them. The CDR3 spans 14 residues. The CDR3 region has the DNA TGCGCCAGCAGAGAGGACACCAACTCCTACGAGCAGTACTTC. Its protein is CASREDTNSYEQYF.

This clonotype appeared many times. This chain uses TRBV3-1 with TRBJ1-2; no clear D gene. Per the germline V gene, CDR1 is LGHDT and CDR2 is YNNKEL (reference sequence). This CDR3 has 14 amino acids. Trimming cost V 0 bases and J 2 bases, with 7 bases left between them. The CDR3 here is CASSQEAGNYGYTF. CDR3 coding DNA: TGTGCCAGCAGCCAAGAGGCGGGGAACTATGGCTACACCTTC.

This clonotype was found many times. This chain connects TRBV5-1 to TRBJ1-2; D call uncertain. Trimming cost V 4 bases and J 13 bases, with 23 bases left between them. The CDR3 runs 14 residues. The germline gives CDR1 SGHRS, CDR2 YFSETQ. The CDR3 nucleotides read TGCGCCAGCAGCCCGGAGGCTGGGTTTTTGTCTGGCACCTTC. This sequence encodes CASSPEAGFLSGTF.

In its sample, this clonotype was seen a few times. The V and J genes are TRBV7-2 and TRBJ1-6; TRBD1 might be the D (6 bases). The CDR3 contains 14 residues. CDR1 and CDR2 (germline): SGHTA, FQGNSA. The V end was cut by 1 base, the J end by 8 bases, with 9 bases between. Written as DNA, the CDR3 is TGTGCCAGCAGCTTAGTGGGGGCTTATTCACCCCTCCACTTT. This gives the protein CASSLVGAYSPLHF.

This clonotype was seen ten or more times. The chain joins TRBV29-1 to TRBJ1-1; perhaps TRBD1 as D (6 bases). The CDR3 has 13 residues. Germline CDR1 and CDR2: SQVTM and ANQGSEA. Trimming removed 4 bases at V and 1 base at J, with 10 bases between. The CDR3 DNA reads as TGCAGCGTTGGTCAGGGGAGGAACACTGAAGCTTTCTTT. As protein: CSVGQGRNTEAFF.

This clonotype was observed at least ten times. The genes are TRBV30 and TRBJ2-7, with no clear D. The length of the CDR3 is 13 residues. The ends were cut back, 5 bases at V and 0 bases at J, with 11 bases in the middle. Germline CDR1 reads GTSNPN; CDR2 reads SVGIG (reference sequence). The CDR3 spells CAWHEVHSYEQYF. CDR3 DNA sequence: TGTGCCTGGCACGAGGTCCACTCCTACGAGCAGTACTTC. Combining the CDR3 with reference TRBV30 and TRBJ2-7 gives the whole variable domain SQTIHQWPATLVQPVGSPLSLECTVEGTSNPNLYWYRQAAGRGLQLLFYSVGIGQISSEVPQNLSASRPQDRQFILSSKKLLLSDSGFYLCAWHEVHSYEQYFGPGTRLTVT.

This clonotype appeared many times. This rearrangement joins TRBV20-1 to TRBJ2-7; weak D call: TRBD2 (6 bases). The CDR3 extends over 13 amino acids. Germline loops: CDR1 DFQATT, CDR2 SNEGSKA (reference sequence). V was pared by 3 bases and J by 6 bases, with 15 bases between. CDR3 in DNA: TGCAGTGCTAGTGGACTAACAGCCGGCGAGCAGTACTTC. Translation: CSASGLTAGEQYF.